The T cell receptor beta chain described here comes from a study of regulatory T cells in long-lasting Graves disease. This clonotype was counted many times. As yet, its antigen is unknown. The study's findings and limits: Persistent disease exhibited a predilection for TRBV28, TRBJ1-2 and TRBJ2-5.

Time point denoted: newly diagnosed GD, antithyroid drugs for less than 3 months. Making the TCR library involved RNA that had been extracted from PBMCs. Sequencing libraries for TCR beta were prepared with iRepertoire HTBI primers and Arm-PCR of CDR3 regions. TCRdb reprocessed the multiplex PCR reads via MiXCR and lists one record per CDR3 protein. The data show some 220,000 distinct CDR3 sequences, 15% to 20% seen once. Germline V gene lookup returns CDR1 SGHKS and CDR2 YYEKEE (reference sequence). With V trimmed by 5 bases and J by 4 bases, 4 bases remained unmatched. The CDR3 length is 14 residues. These records were also assigned to another study, of T cells in Graves' hyperthyroidism and ophthalmopathy.

The rearrangement links TRBV5-5 to TRBJ2-1, with 9 bases lining up with TRBD2. This receptor was identified in a woman aged 25 to 39 with Graves disease. The material was peripheral blood mononuclear cells (PBMCs), obtained at new diagnosis, from a patient treated with antithyroid drugs. CDR3 DNA sequence: TGTGCCAGCAGGGGCGGGGGGGCTTACAATGAGCAGTTCTTC. Translated: CASRGGGAYNEQFF.